Listed below are T cell receptor beta chains from one sample, sequenced in a study of T cell changes during pregnancy in multiple sclerosis. Sequencing used immunoSEQ multiplex PCR; TCRdb keeps in-frame clones, though not all of them. The sample yields over 40,000 clones, 80% to 90% seen once. Sample: peripheral blood, taken in the first trimester of pregnancy. These TCRs come from a female donor in good health, enrolled as a control in a pregnancy study. The CDR3 runs from the conserved cysteine through the conserved F or W. Each record gives: CDR3 protein, CDR3 DNA, D gene, clone size, J gene, V gene. A D gene is named only where the DNA matches it firmly. Some rows mark clone size as missing; the rest say once, few, many or name a class of expanded clone.

CDR3 protein: CASSPRGANTGELFF
CDR3 DNA: TGCGCCAGCAGCCCCAGGGGAGCGAACACCGGGGAGCTGTTTTTT
D gene: NA
clone size: NA
J gene: TRBJ2-2
V gene: TRBV4-3

CDR3 protein: CASSYPGQGEAFF
CDR3 DNA: TGTGCCAGCAGCTACCCGGGACAGGGTGAAGCTTTCTTT
D gene: TRBD1
clone size: NA
J gene: TRBJ1-1
V gene: TRBV7-2

CDR3 protein: CASSLQGSYGYTF
CDR3 DNA: TGTGCCAGCAGCTTACAGGGGAGCTATGGCTACACCTTC
D gene: NA
clone size: NA
J gene: TRBJ1-2
V gene: TRBV11-2

CDR3 protein: CASSLTSGATYEQYF
CDR3 DNA: TGTGCCAGCAGCTTAACTAGCGGGGCTACCTACGAGCAGTACTTC
D gene: TRBD2
clone size: NA
J gene: TRBJ2-7
V gene: TRBV7-3

CDR3 protein: CASSVAGATYGYTF
CDR3 DNA: TGTGCCAGCAGCGTAGCAGGTGCGACCTATGGCTACACCTTC
D gene: NA
clone size: once
J gene: TRBJ1-2
V gene: TRBV9

CDR3 protein: CASSTIPYGYTF
CDR3 DNA: TGTGCCAGTAGTACTATCCCCTATGGCTACACCTTC
D gene: NA
clone size: NA
J gene: TRBJ1-2
V gene: TRBV19

CDR3 protein: CASSPMDRVSNQPQHF
CDR3 DNA: TGTGCCAGCTCACCTATGGACAGAGTTAGCAATCAGCCCCAGCATTTT
D gene: NA
clone size: NA
J gene: TRBJ1-5
V gene: TRBV18

CDR3 protein: CASSLLGDSRAYNEQFF
CDR3 DNA: TGTGCCAGCAGCTTACTGGGGGACAGTAGAGCCTACAATGAGCAGTTCTTC
D gene: TRBD1
clone size: NA
J gene: TRBJ2-1
V gene: TRBV7-8

CDR3 protein: CASSEDRADQPQHF
CDR3 DNA: TGTGCCAGCAGTGAGGACAGGGCGGATCAGCCCCAGCATTTT
D gene: TRBD1
clone size: NA
J gene: TRBJ1-5
V gene: TRBV25-1

CDR3 protein: CASSLVSGTGTTDTQYF
CDR3 DNA: TGTGCCAGCAGCTTAGTTTCCGGGACAGGGACCACAGATACGCAGTATTTT
D gene: TRBD1
clone size: NA
J gene: TRBJ2-3
V gene: TRBV7-8

CDR3 protein: CASSLEVWGSTDTQYF
CDR3 DNA: TGTGCCAGCAGCTTAGAGGTTTGGGGCTCCACAGATACGCAGTATTTT
D gene: NA
clone size: NA
J gene: TRBJ2-3
V gene: TRBV11-2

CDR3 protein: CASSLGSLAGGPREEQYF
CDR3 DNA: TGTGCCAGCAGCTTAGGATCGCTAGCGGGAGGGCCTAGGGAGGAGCAGTACTTC
D gene: TRBD2
clone size: NA
J gene: TRBJ2-7
V gene: TRBV7-6

CDR3 protein: CASSPSAGVQGEQYF
CDR3 DNA: TGTGCCAGCTCCCCCTCGGCGGGAGTTCAGGGCGAGCAGTACTTC
D gene: TRBD2
clone size: NA
J gene: TRBJ2-7
V gene: TRBV18

CDR3 protein: CASSQDFAGGRTDTQYF
CDR3 DNA: TGCGCCAGCAGCCAAGATTTCGCGGGGGGCCGCACAGATACGCAGTATTTT
D gene: TRBD2
clone size: NA
J gene: TRBJ2-3
V gene: TRBV4-3

CDR3 protein: CASSAYWDRGGSYNSPLHF
CDR3 DNA: TGTGCCAGTAGTGCATACTGGGACAGGGGGGGCTCCTATAATTCACCCCTCCACTTT
D gene: TRBD1
clone size: NA
J gene: TRBJ1-6
V gene: TRBV19

CDR3 protein: CASSLAISRNANYGYTF
CDR3 DNA: TGCGCCAGCAGCTTGGCCATAAGCAGGAACGCTAACTATGGCTACACCTTC
D gene: NA
clone size: once
J gene: TRBJ1-2
V gene: TRBV5-1

CDR3 protein: CASSLGLAVRDTQYF
CDR3 DNA: TGTGCCAGCAGCTTGGGACTAGCGGTACGAGATACGCAGTATTTT
D gene: TRBD2
clone size: NA
J gene: TRBJ2-3
V gene: TRBV11-3

CDR3 protein: CATQTGQTQETQYF
CDR3 DNA: TGTGCCACGCAAACCGGACAGACCCAAGAGACCCAGTACTTC
D gene: NA
clone size: NA
J gene: TRBJ2-5
V gene: TRBV10-3

CDR3 protein: CASSSSAGWQPQHF
CDR3 DNA: TGTGCCAGTAGTAGTTCAGCGGGGTGGCAGCCCCAGCATTTT
D gene: NA
clone size: NA
J gene: TRBJ1-5
V gene: TRBV19

CDR3 protein: CASSEWGGTGTYEQYF
CDR3 DNA: TGTGCCAGCAGTGAATGGGGAGGGACAGGGACCTACGAGCAGTACTTC
D gene: TRBD1
clone size: NA
J gene: TRBJ2-7
V gene: TRBV6-1

CDR3 protein: CASMFGGAPYNEQFF
CDR3 DNA: TGTGCCAGCATGTTCGGGGGGGCGCCCTACAATGAGCAGTTCTTC
D gene: TRBD2
clone size: once
J gene: TRBJ2-1
V gene: TRBV27

CDR3 protein: CASSPRTPGQVKFDGYTF
CDR3 DNA: TGTGCCAGCTCACCACGAACTCCGGGACAGGTGAAATTTGATGGCTACACCTTC
D gene: TRBD1
clone size: NA
J gene: TRBJ1-2
V gene: TRBV18

CDR3 protein: CASSHRRGPYEQYF
CDR3 DNA: TGTGCCAGCAGTCACAGGCGGGGACCTTACGAGCAGTACTTC
D gene: NA
clone size: NA
J gene: TRBJ2-7
V gene: TRBV6-5

CDR3 protein: CASSNWDSRWTGNTIYF
CDR3 DNA: TGTGCCAGCTCGAATTGGGACAGTCGATGGACTGGAAACACCATATATTTT
D gene: TRBD1
clone size: NA
J gene: TRBJ1-3
V gene: TRBV7-9

CDR3 protein: CASSSTANYGYTF
CDR3 DNA: TGTGCCAGCAGCTCGACAGCTAACTATGGCTACACCTTC
D gene: NA
clone size: once
J gene: TRBJ1-2
V gene: TRBV13

CDR3 protein: CASRTLAGDWYEQYF
CDR3 DNA: TGTGCCAGCAGGACCCTAGCGGGAGATTGGTACGAGCAGTACTTC
D gene: TRBD2
clone size: NA
J gene: TRBJ2-7
V gene: TRBV28

CDR3 protein: CASSGHSGRGEQFF
CDR3 DNA: TGTGCCAGTAGCGGTCATAGCGGGAGAGGTGAGCAGTTCTTC
D gene: TRBD2
clone size: NA
J gene: TRBJ2-1
V gene: TRBV19